This T cell receptor beta chain emerged from a study of blood T cell repertoires in COVID-19. Trimming removed 8 bases from V and 4 bases from J, with 15 bases in between. CDR3 size: 13 residues. The germline V gene has CDR1 SNHLY and CDR2 FYNNEI. TCRdb's table, derived via immunoSEQ multiplex PCR, lists solely in-frame clones and lacks some. Of more than 85,000 clones in the sample, approximately 85% were seen once. This clonotype was sampled from an older woman with acute or convalescent COVID-19. Sequencing used peripheral blood. The chain couples TRBV2 to TRBJ2-7; the D is unclear. CDR3 region: CASRTQIFYEQYF. As DNA, the CDR3 is TGTGCCAGCCGAACACAAATTTTTTACGAGCAGTACTTC.